Below are 4 T cell receptor beta chains sequenced from a single sample in a study of identical twins. TCRdb independently ran MiXCR on the 5' RACE reads; one entry per CDR3 protein. The sample carries about 330,000 distinct CDR3 sequences, approximately 13% recorded once. The same specimen was also included in a second study, on yellow fever vaccine responses in identical twins.

Source material: CD8+ T cells sorted from blood. The receptors derive from a woman aged 18-29 years in good health.

The sample holds many counts of this clonotype. The rearrangement joins TRBV15 to TRBJ2-2; 7 bases line up with TRBD2. The CDR3 sequence is 14 residues long. V was pared by 4 bases and J by 7 bases, with 6 bases of the junction left unmatched. Germline CDR1 is LNHNV and CDR2 is YYDKDF (reference sequence). The CDR3 protein is CATSTKRGIGELFF. The DNA for the CDR3 is TGTGCCACCAGCACTAAGCGGGGTATCGGGGAGCTGTTTTTT.

There are a few counts of this clonotype. The V and J genes are TRBV7-9 and TRBJ2-7, with 13 bases matching TRBD2. V lost 9 bases to trimming and J lost 6 bases; unmatched junction nucleotides: 17. The CDR3 contains 17 residues. In germline, CDR1 is SEHNR, CDR2 FQNEAQ (reference sequence). This CDR3 is CASAGTSGIGGVREQYF. CDR3 DNA: TGTGCCAGTGCCGGGACTAGCGGGATAGGGGGTGTACGCGAGCAGTACTTC.

In its sample, this clonotype was seen a few times. V usage is TRBV13 and J usage is TRBJ1-2; no clear D. The CDR3 runs 13 residues. The V gene lost 0 bases and the J gene lost 4 bases, with 6 bases spanning the gap. Looked up from germline, CDR1 is PRHDT and CDR2 is FYEKMQ (reference sequence). In DNA form, the CDR3 reads TGTGCCAGCAGCTTAGGGGGATTCTATGGCTACACCTTC. This translates into CASSLGGFYGYTF. Full variable domain (remainder filled in from reference TRBV13 and TRBJ1-2): AAGVIQSPRHLIKEKRETATLKCYPIPRHDTVYWYQQGPGQDPQFLISFYEKMQSDKGSIPDRFSAQQFSDYHSELNMSSLELGDSALYFCASSLGGFYGYTFGSGTRLTVV.

This clonotype was seen a handful of times. The genes are TRBV2 and TRBJ2-7; D is ambiguous. V was trimmed by 10 bases and J by 6 bases, leaving 13 bases between them. Germline V lookup: CDR1 SNHLY, CDR2 FYNNEI. CDR3 size: 11 residues. In DNA form, the CDR3 reads TGTGCCACCCTTTCACGTGCCGAGCAGTACTTC. It translates to CATLSRAEQYF.